The clone carrying this TCR beta chain has just a few counts. Antigen unknown. The sample is drawn from a study of T cell repertoires in cytomegalovirus infection. Turning to the study itself: CMV infection plus the matching HLA type was flagged by public TCR beta signatures.

TCRdb independently ran MiXCR on the reads; one entry per CDR3 protein. The table has approximately 310,000 distinct CDR3 sequences, 20% to 30% seen once; the top ten hold more than 10%. The V end lost 5 bases, the J end lost 1 base, and 11 bases lay between the germline ends. The CDR3 spans 15 residues. The sequences come from cultured PBMCs, collected from culture after CMV antigen stimulation. The chain employs TRBV12-3 or TRBV12-4 and TRBJ2-2; the D is unclear. The TCR was taken from a human donor in good health (CMV status not recorded). Some clones in this sample may be carry-over from other donors' samples. The CDR3: CASSDLSENTGELFF. DNA for the CDR3: TGTGCCAGCAGTGACCTATCGGAGAACACCGGGGAGCTGTTTTTT.